The present T cell receptor (beta chain) was sequenced within a study of T cell repertoires in cytomegalovirus infection. Study overall: Public TCR beta signatures marked donors with CMV infection and the matching HLA.

Study-wide findings and caveats: People with CMV and the relevant HLA were identified by cumulative public TCR beta family frequency. CMV-specific TCR beta clonotypes restricted by HLA-C dominated the ex vivo response.

TCRdb reanalysed the reads using MiXCR and keeps one entry per CDR3 protein. The sample yields about 360,000 distinct CDR3 sequences, over 15% seen once. Points on this clonotype: What it recognizes is unknown.

Sequencing was performed on PBMCs. This clonotype originated in a human donor in good health (CMV status not recorded). Some clones in this sample may be carry-over from other donors' samples.

The CDR3 nucleotides are TGTGCCAGTCAATTCGGGGTCGTCCCTAATGAAAAACTGTTTTTT. This sequence encodes CASQFGVVPNEKLFF. V usage is TRBV12-3 or TRBV12-4 and J usage is TRBJ1-4; D remains unclear. There are 15 residues in the CDR3. V was shortened by 9 bases and J by 3 bases, with 17 bases between the two germline ends.